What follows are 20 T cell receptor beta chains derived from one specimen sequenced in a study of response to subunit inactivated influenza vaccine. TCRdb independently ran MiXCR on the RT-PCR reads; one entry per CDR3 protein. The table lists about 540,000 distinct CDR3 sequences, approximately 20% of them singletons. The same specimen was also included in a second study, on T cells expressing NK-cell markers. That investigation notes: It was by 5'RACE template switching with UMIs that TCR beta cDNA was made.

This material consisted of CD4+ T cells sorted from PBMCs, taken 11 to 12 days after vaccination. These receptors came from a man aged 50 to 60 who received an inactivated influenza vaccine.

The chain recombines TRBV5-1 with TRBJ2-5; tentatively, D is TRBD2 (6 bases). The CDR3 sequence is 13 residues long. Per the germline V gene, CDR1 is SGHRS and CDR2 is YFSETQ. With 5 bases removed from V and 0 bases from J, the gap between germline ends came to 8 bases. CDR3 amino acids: CASRRGDQETQYF. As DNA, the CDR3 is TGCGCCAGCAGGCGGGGAGACCAAGAGACCCAGTACTTC.

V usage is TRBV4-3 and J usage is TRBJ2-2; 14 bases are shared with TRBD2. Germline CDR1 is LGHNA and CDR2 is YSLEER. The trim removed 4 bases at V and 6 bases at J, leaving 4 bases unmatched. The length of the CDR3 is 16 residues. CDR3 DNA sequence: TGCGCCAGCAGCCTAGAGACTAGCGGGAGGGCCGGGGAGCTGTTTTTT. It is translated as CASSLETSGRAGELFF.

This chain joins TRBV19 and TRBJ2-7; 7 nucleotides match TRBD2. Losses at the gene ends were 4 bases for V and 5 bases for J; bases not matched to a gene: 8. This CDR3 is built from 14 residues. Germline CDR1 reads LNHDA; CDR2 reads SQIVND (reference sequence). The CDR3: CASSTQTSFDEQYF. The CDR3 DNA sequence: TGTGCCAGTAGTACCCAGACTAGCTTCGACGAGCAGTACTTC.

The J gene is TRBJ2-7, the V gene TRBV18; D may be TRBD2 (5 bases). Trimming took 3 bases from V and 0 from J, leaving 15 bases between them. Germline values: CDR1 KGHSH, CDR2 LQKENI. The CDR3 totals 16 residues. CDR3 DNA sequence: TGTGCCAGCTCACCGACTGCCGGGGTTGGCTCCTACGAGCAGTACTTC. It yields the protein CASSPTAGVGSYEQYF.

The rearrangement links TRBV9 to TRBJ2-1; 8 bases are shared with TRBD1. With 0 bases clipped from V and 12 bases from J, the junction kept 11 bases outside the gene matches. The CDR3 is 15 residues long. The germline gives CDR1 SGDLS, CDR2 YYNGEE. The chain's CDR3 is CASSVEAGSRGRQFF. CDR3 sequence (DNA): TGTGCCAGCAGCGTAGAGGCTGGGAGCAGGGGGCGGCAGTTCTTC.

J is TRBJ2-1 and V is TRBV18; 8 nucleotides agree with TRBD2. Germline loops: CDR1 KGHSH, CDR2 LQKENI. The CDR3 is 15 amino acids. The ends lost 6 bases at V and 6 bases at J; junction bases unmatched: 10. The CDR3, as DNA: TGTGCCAGCTCCCCCGCCATCAGCGGGGGCAATGAGCAGTTCTTC. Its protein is CASSPAISGGNEQFF.

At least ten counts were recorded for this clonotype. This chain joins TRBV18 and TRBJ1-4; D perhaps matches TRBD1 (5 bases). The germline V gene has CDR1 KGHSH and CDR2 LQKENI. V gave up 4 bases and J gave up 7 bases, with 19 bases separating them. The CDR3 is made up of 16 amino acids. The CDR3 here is CASSLESSGVREKLFF. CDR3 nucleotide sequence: TGTGCCAGCTCACTTGAGTCGTCGGGGGTCCGTGAAAAACTGTTTTTT. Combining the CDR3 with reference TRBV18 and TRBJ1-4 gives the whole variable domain NAGVMQNPRHLVRRRGQEARLRCSPMKGHSHVYWYRQLPEEGLKFMVYLQKENIIDESGMPKERFSAEFPKEGPSILRIQQVVRGDSAAYFCASSLESSGVREKLFFGSGTQLSVL.

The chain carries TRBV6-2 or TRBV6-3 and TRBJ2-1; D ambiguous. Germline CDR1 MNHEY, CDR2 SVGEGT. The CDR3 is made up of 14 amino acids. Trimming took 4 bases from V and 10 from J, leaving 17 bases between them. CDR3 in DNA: TGTGCCAGCAGTTTCTGGGATCCGCGTGGGGAGCAGTTCTTC. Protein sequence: CASSFWDPRGEQFF.

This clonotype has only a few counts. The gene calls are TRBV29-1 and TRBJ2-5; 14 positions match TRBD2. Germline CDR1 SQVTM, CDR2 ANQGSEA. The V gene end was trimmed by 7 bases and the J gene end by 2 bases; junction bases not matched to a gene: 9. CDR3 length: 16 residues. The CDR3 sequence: CSATSGGASRQETQYF. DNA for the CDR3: TGCAGCGCGACTAGCGGGGGGGCGAGTCGGCAAGAGACCCAGTACTTC.

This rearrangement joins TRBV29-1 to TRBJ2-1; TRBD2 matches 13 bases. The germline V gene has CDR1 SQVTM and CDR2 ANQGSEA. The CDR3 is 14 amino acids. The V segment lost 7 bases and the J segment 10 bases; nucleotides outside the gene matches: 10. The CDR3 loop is CSAALAGGPGEQFF. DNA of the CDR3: TGCAGCGCCGCACTAGCGGGGGGGCCCGGGGAGCAGTTCTTC.

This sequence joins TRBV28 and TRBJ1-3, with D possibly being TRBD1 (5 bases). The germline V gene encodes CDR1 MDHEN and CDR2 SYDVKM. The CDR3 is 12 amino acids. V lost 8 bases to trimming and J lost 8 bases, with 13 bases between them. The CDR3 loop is CASALPGDTIYF. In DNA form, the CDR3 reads TGTGCCAGCGCCCTCCCGGGGGACACCATATATTTT. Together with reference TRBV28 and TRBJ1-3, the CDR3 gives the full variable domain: DVKVTQSSRYLVKRTGEKVFLECVQDMDHENMFWYRQDPGLGLRLIYFSYDVKMKEKGDIPEGYSVSREKKERFSLILESASTNQTSMYLCASALPGDTIYFGEGSWLTVV.

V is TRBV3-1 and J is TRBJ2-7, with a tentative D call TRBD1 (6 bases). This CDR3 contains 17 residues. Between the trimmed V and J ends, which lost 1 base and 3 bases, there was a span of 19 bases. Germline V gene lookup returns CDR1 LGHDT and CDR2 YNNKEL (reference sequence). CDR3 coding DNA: TGTGCCAGCAGCCAAGTTTCGGACAGAATCGGCGGCTACGAGCAGTACTTC. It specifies CASSQVSDRIGGYEQYF.

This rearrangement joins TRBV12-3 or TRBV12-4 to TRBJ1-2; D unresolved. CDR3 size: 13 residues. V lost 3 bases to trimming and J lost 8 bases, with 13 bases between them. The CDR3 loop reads CASSLEGVVGYTF. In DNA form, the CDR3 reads TGTGCCAGCAGTTTGGAGGGTGTTGTGGGCTACACCTTC.

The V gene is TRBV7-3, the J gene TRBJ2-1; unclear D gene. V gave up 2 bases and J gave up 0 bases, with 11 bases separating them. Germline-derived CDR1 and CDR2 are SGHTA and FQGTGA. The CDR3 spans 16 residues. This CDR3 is CASSLSTTISYNEQFF. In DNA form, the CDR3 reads TGTGCCAGCAGCTTATCAACGACCATCTCCTACAATGAGCAGTTCTTC.

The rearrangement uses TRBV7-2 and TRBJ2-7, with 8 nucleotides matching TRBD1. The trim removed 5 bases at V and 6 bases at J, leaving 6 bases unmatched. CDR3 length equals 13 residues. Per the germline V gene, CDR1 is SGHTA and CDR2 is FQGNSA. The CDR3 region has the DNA TGTGCCAGCAGCCTACAGGGGGGATCCGAGCAGTACTTC. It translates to CASSLQGGSEQYF.

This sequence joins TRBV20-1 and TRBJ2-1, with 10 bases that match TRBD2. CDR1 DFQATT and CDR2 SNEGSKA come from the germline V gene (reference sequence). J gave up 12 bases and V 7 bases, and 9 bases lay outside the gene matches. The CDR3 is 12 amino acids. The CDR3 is CSVGTSEFGQFF. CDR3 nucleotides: TGCAGTGTCGGGACTAGCGAGTTTGGGCAGTTCTTC.

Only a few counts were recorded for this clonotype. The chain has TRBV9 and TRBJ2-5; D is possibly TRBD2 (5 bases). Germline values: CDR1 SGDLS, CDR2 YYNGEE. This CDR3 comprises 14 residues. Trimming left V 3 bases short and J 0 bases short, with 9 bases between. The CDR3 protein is CASSARGNQETQYF. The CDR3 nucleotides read TGTGCCAGCAGCGCCCGGGGAAACCAAGAGACCCAGTACTTC. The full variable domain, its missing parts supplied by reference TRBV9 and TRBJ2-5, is DSGVTQTPKHLITATGQRVTLRCSPRSGDLSVYWYQQSLDQGLQFLIQYYNGEERAKGNILERFSAQQFPDLHSELNLSSLELGDSALYFCASSARGNQETQYFGPGTRLLVL.

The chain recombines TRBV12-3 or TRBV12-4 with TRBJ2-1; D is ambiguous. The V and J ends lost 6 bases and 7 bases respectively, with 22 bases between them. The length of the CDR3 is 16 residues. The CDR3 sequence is CASSIRHSSFWNEQFF. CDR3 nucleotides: TGTGCCAGCAGCATAAGACACAGTAGCTTTTGGAATGAGCAGTTCTTC.

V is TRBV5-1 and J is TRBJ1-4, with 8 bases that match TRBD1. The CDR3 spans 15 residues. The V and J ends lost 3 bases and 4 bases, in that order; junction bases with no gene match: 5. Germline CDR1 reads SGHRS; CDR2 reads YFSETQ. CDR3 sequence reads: CASSWMTGVNEKLFF. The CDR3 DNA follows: TGCGCCAGCAGCTGGATGACAGGGGTTAATGAAAAACTGTTTTTT.

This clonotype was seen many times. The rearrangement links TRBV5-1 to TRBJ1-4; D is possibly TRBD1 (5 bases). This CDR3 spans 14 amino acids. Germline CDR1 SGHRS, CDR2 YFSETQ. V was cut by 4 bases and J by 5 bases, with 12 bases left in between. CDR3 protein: CASSVGRRNEKLFF. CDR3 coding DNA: TGCGCCAGCAGCGTGGGACGGAGAAATGAAAAACTGTTTTTT. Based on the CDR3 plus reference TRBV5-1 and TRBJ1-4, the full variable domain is KAGVTQTPRYLIKTRGQQVTLSCSPISGHRSVSWYQQTPGQGLQFLFEYFSETQRNKGNFPGRFSGRQFSNSRSEMNVSTLELGDSALYLCASSVGRRNEKLFFGSGTQLSVL.